The 27 T cell receptor beta chains listed next were all sequenced from one sample in a study of cytomegalovirus exposure and HLA in healthy donors. PCR amplification relied on 60 Vbeta primers (plus 13 Jbeta primers). Profiled with immunoSEQ multiplex PCR; TCRdb holds only in-frame clones, not every one. The sample shows hundreds of thousands of clones, about four fifths of them seen only once. The specimen sequenced was PBMCs. The receptors shown here come from a man between 35 and 55 years old in good health and CMV-seropositive.

The rearrangement links TRBV13 to TRBJ2-7, with 8 bases that match TRBD1. The V gene end was trimmed by 8 bases and the J gene end by 0 bases; junction bases not matched to a gene: 12. CDR1 and CDR2 (germline): PRHDT, FYEKMQ (reference sequence). This CDR3 region has 16 residues. The CDR3 protein is CASRPTGTGNSYEQYF. As DNA, the CDR3 is TGTGCCAGCCGACCCACCGGGACAGGTAACTCCTACGAGCAGTACTTC.

This clone has only a few counts. This chain connects TRBV6-1 to TRBJ2-7, with D possibly being TRBD2 (5 bases). Trimming left V 0 bases short and J 7 bases short, with 19 bases between. In germline, CDR1 is MNHNS, CDR2 SASEGT. This CDR3 has 16 residues. CDR3: CASSEARDSYLREQYF. The DNA for the CDR3 is TGTGCCAGCAGTGAAGCGAGGGATAGTTATCTGAGGGAGCAGTACTTC.

This clone was seen only once. This chain uses TRBV27 with TRBJ2-7, with 9 bases that match TRBD1. The V gene's germline CDR1 is MNHEY and CDR2 SMNVEV (reference sequence). The CDR3 length is 14 residues. After removal of 5 bases from V and 12 bases from J, the junction contained 14 bases not matched to a gene. The CDR3 sequence is CASSPDRGPWALYV. CDR3 in DNA: TGTGCCAGCAGTCCGGACAGGGGCCCGTGGGCCCTGTACGTC.

A few counts support this clone. This rearrangement joins TRBV27 to TRBJ2-1, with TRBD2 matching over 7 bases. Germline loops: CDR1 MNHEY, CDR2 SMNVEV (reference sequence). The CDR3 extends over 15 amino acids. With V trimmed by 2 bases and J by 5 bases, 6 bases remained unmatched. CDR3 region: CASSLRWGGNNEQFF. The DNA for the CDR3 is TGTGCCAGCAGTTTAAGGTGGGGGGGGAACAATGAGCAGTTCTTC.

J is TRBJ1-2 and V is TRBV5-1; D is perhaps TRBD1 (5 bases). This CDR3 is built from 13 residues. The ends were cut back, 0 bases at V and 8 bases at J, with 11 bases in the middle. Germline V gene sequence: CDR1 SGHRS, CDR2 YFSETQ. The CDR3 loop reads CASSLVGQGGYTF. The CDR3 DNA is TGCGCCAGCAGCTTGGTGGGTCAGGGCGGCTACACCTTC.

The chain recombines TRBV5-6 with TRBJ2-1, with D possibly matching TRBD1 (5 bases). The CDR3 covers 16 residues. Deletions cut 0 bases from V and 3 bases from J, with 13 bases between. The germline CDR1 and CDR2 sequences are SGHDT and YYEEEE. The CDR3 here is CASSLEVTGDYNEQFF. The CDR3 coding sequence is TGTGCCAGCAGCTTGGAGGTCACAGGTGACTACAATGAGCAGTTCTTC. Based on the CDR3 plus reference TRBV5-6 and TRBJ2-1, the full variable domain is DAGVTQSPTHLIKTRGQQVTLRCSPKSGHDTVSWYQQALGQGPQFIFQYYEEEERQRGNFPDRFSGHQFPNYSSELNVNALLLGDSALYLCASSLEVTGDYNEQFFGPGTRLTVL.

The rearrangement uses TRBV6-5 and TRBJ2-7; no firm D call. V was shortened by 8 bases and J by 1 base, with 12 bases between the two germline ends. CDR1 and CDR2 from the germline V gene are MNHEY and SVGAGI. The CDR3 sequence is 13 residues long. The CDR3 sequence: CASPSGSSYEQYV. CDR3 in DNA: TGTGCCAGCCCCTCGGGTTCGTCCTACGAGCAGTACGTC.

The chain has TRBV27 and TRBJ2-7; 7 bases are a match to TRBD2. Germline lookup yields CDR1 MNHEY and CDR2 SMNVEV (reference sequence). The CDR3 is 14 residues long. Losses at the gene ends were 3 bases for V and 4 bases for J; bases not matched to a gene: 6. This CDR3 reads CASSFASGEYEQYV. As DNA, the CDR3 is TGTGCCAGCAGTTTTGCCAGCGGGGAGTACGAGCAGTACGTC.

The CDR3 sequence is CASSVSDWSSYEQYF. The CDR3 DNA sequence: TGTGCCAGCAGTGTATCCGACTGGAGCTCCTACGAGCAGTACTTC. The rearrangement uses TRBV2 and TRBJ2-7; D call uncertain. CDR3 length equals 15 residues. CDR1 SNHLY and CDR2 FYNNEI come from the germline V gene. V was trimmed by 4 bases and J by 0 bases, leaving 13 bases between them.

The chain couples TRBV28 to TRBJ1-1, with TRBD1 as a possible D gene (5 bases). The CDR3 is 13 amino acids. Germline CDR1 reads MDHEN; CDR2 reads SYDVKM. V was pared by 5 bases and J by 5 bases, with 12 bases between. Written as DNA, the CDR3 is TGTGCCAGCAGTCCCAGGGAGGGGACTGAAGCTTTCTTT. This gives the protein CASSPREGTEAFF.

The chain couples TRBV4-1 to TRBJ1-1; D call uncertain. Germline CDR1 and CDR2: MGHRA and YSYEKL. This CDR3 is built from 14 residues. Between the trimmed V and J ends, which lost 0 bases and 11 bases, there was a span of 16 bases. In nucleotides, the CDR3 is TGCGCCAGCAGCCAAGATAGCGTAACCGTAACGGCTTTCTTT. Its translation: CASSQDSVTVTAFF.

J is TRBJ2-1 and V is TRBV25-1; no clear D. The CDR3 sequence is 14 residues long. With 8 bases removed from V and 0 bases from J, the gap between germline ends came to 11 bases. The germline V gene has CDR1 MGHDK and CDR2 SYGVNS. The CDR3 DNA is TGTGCCAGCGCGTCGTCGGTCTCCTACAATGAGCAGTTCTTC. Translation gives CASASSVSYNEQFF.

The rearrangement links TRBV30 to TRBJ1-2; the match to TRBD1 covers 8 bases. This CDR3 is built from 14 residues. J was trimmed by 3 bases and V by 5 bases; bases with no gene match: 8. Germline V gene sequence: CDR1 GTSNPN, CDR2 SVGIG (reference sequence). This chain's CDR3 is CAWQRTGSYYGYTF. In DNA, the CDR3 is TGTGCCTGGCAGCGGACAGGGTCGTACTATGGCTACACCTTC.

The chain couples TRBV5-1 to TRBJ1-1, with D tentatively TRBD1 (6 bases). V lost 3 bases and J lost 1, with 13 bases in between. In germline, CDR1 is SGHRS, CDR2 YFSETQ. The CDR3 is 15 residues long. CDR3 coding DNA: TGCGCCAGCAGCTGGGGACACGGGGAGAACACTGAAGCTTTCTTT. It specifies CASSWGHGENTEAFF.

The chain joins TRBV7-9 to TRBJ2-3, with 12 bases identical to TRBD2. The germline V gene has CDR1 SEHNR and CDR2 FQNEAQ (reference sequence). With V trimmed by 4 bases and J by 2 bases, 10 bases remained unmatched. This CDR3 has 18 amino acids. The CDR3 DNA is TGTGCCAGCAGCTCTACTAGCGGGAGGACCTCCTCCACAGATACGCAGTATTTT. Translating it yields CASSSTSGRTSSTDTQYF.

V usage is TRBV7-3 and J usage is TRBJ2-1; weak D call: TRBD1 (6 bases). With 6 bases removed from V and 1 base from J, the gap between germline ends came to 13 bases. This CDR3 has 15 residues. Germline CDR1 and CDR2: SGHTA and FQGTGA. This chain's CDR3 is CASRPDRNSYNEQFF. The CDR3 DNA is TGTGCCAGCAGACCTGACAGGAATTCCTACAATGAGCAGTTCTTC.

The chain links TRBV5-1 to TRBJ2-2, with a possible D match to TRBD1 (5 bases). Germline CDR1 SGHRS, CDR2 YFSETQ. V shed 4 bases and J shed 0 bases, with 13 bases lying between them. The CDR3 consists of 16 residues. The CDR3 region is CASSLETAPNTGELFF. The DNA of the CDR3 is TGCGCCAGCAGCCTGGAGACAGCACCGAACACCGGGGAGCTGTTTTTT. Together with reference TRBV5-1 and TRBJ2-2, the CDR3 gives the full variable domain: KAGVTQTPRYLIKTRGQQVTLSCSPISGHRSVSWYQQTPGQGLQFLFEYFSETQRNKGNFPGRFSGRQFSNSRSEMNVSTLELGDSALYLCASSLETAPNTGELFFGEGSRLTVL.

There are a few counts of this clone. The DNA for the CDR3 is TGTGCCAGCTCCCCCCTCGACTCGGAGGAGACCCAGTACTTC. It is translated as CASSPLDSEETQYF. The V and J genes are TRBV18 and TRBJ2-5; D is undetermined. Trimming stripped 6 bases from V and 5 bases from J, with 16 bases between. Germline V CDR1 and CDR2: KGHSH, LQKENI. The CDR3 consists of 14 residues. Based on the CDR3 plus reference TRBV18 and TRBJ2-5, the full variable domain is NAGVMQNPRHLVRRRGQEARLRCSPMKGHSHVYWYRQLPEEGLKFMVYLQKENIIDESGMPKERFSAEFPKEGPSILRIQQVVRGDSAAYFCASSPLDSEETQYFGPGTRLLVL.

This clone was recorded only once. The chain joins TRBV10-3 to TRBJ1-5; 8 bases align to TRBD1. The CDR3 contains 14 residues. Trimming took 4 bases from V and 6 from J; bases not matched to a gene: 5. Per germline, CDR1 ENHRY and CDR2 SYGVKD. The CDR3 coding sequence is TGTGCCATCAGTGGGCAGGGGGCAGGTCAGCCCCAGCATTTT. Amino acid sequence: CAISGQGAGQPQHF.

This rearrangement joins TRBV11-2 to TRBJ2-7; TRBD1 is a possible D gene (6 bases). V gave up 1 base and J gave up 3 bases, with 16 bases separating them. This CDR3 region has 16 residues. Per germline, CDR1 SGHAT and CDR2 FQNNGV. CDR3 nucleotides: TGTGCCAGCAGCTTAGGACCCGGGGACACCCGCTACGAGCAGTACTTC. This encodes CASSLGPGDTRYEQYF. Variable domain in full (rest from reference TRBV11-2 and TRBJ2-7): EAGVAQSPRYKIIEKRQSVAFWCNPISGHATLYWYQQILGQGPKLLIQFQNNGVVDDSQLPKDRFSAERLKGVDSTLKIQPAKLEDSAVYLCASSLGPGDTRYEQYFGPGTRLTVT.

The gene calls are TRBV6-5 and TRBJ1-4; 7 positions agree with TRBD1. The ends lost 5 bases at V and 10 bases at J; junction bases unmatched: 7. Per the germline V gene, CDR1 is MNHEY and CDR2 is SVGAGI. The CDR3 extends over 13 amino acids. CDR3 sequence reads: CASSDRQGGKLFF. CDR3 nucleotides: TGTGCCAGCAGTGACCGACAGGGCGGAAAACTGTTTTTT.

The chain is built from TRBV11-2 and TRBJ2-1; D remains unclear. Deletions cut 4 bases from V and 4 bases from J, with 11 bases between. Germline V gene sequence: CDR1 SGHAT, CDR2 FQNNGV. This CDR3 is 14 amino acids long. CDR3 protein: CASSSPRKYNEQFF. The DNA of the CDR3 is TGTGCCAGCAGCTCGCCCAGGAAATACAATGAGCAGTTCTTC.

The V gene is TRBV2, the J gene TRBJ1-5; possible D gene TRBD1, 5 bases. Per germline, CDR1 SNHLY and CDR2 FYNNEI. V was pared by 2 bases and J by 2 bases, with 10 bases between. CDR3 length equals 15 residues. Written as DNA, the CDR3 is TGTGCCAGCAGTGAATTAGGGGTCGGCAATCAGCCCCAGCATTTT. Protein sequence: CASSELGVGNQPQHF. Full variable domain (missing parts from reference TRBV2 and TRBJ1-5): EPEVTQTPSHQVTQMGQEVILRCVPISNHLYFYWYRQILGQKVEFLVSFYNNEISEKSEIFDDQFSVERPDGSNFTLKIRSTKLEDSAMYFCASSELGVGNQPQHFGDGTRLSIL.

The table lists this clone with a few counts. The rearrangement uses TRBV5-6 and TRBJ2-7, with TRBD1 as a possible D gene (5 bases). Germline V gives CDR1 SGHDT, CDR2 YYEEEE. The V gene lost 3 bases and the J gene lost 6 bases, with 10 bases spanning the gap. The CDR3 consists of 12 residues. The CDR3 here is CASSSQGFEQYF. CDR3 DNA sequence: TGTGCCAGCAGCTCGCAGGGTTTCGAGCAGTACTTC.

The chain is built from TRBV5-1 and TRBJ1-4, with unresolved D. Germline-derived CDR1 and CDR2 are SGHRS and YFSETQ. V lost 1 base and J 7 bases, leaving 8 bases between the germline ends. The CDR3 extends over 13 amino acids. DNA for the CDR3: TGCGCCAGCAGCTTGTTTGAGGGTGAAAAACTGTTTTTT. Its protein is CASSLFEGEKLFF.

The chain employs TRBV6-5 and TRBJ2-1, with TRBD2 matching 12 bases. J gave up 9 bases and V 5 bases, and 5 bases lay outside the gene matches. The CDR3 is 14 residues long. CDR1 is MNHEY and CDR2 is SVGAGI in the germline V gene. The CDR3 sequence is CASSQLAGGFEQFF. The CDR3 nucleotides are TGTGCCAGCAGTCAACTAGCGGGAGGATTTGAGCAGTTCTTC.

The gene calls are TRBV7-2 and TRBJ2-1; tentatively, D is TRBD2 (6 bases). Germline values: CDR1 SGHTA, CDR2 FQGNSA. V shed 4 bases and J shed 0 bases, with 10 bases lying between them. This CDR3 is 15 amino acids long. Here the CDR3 DNA reads TGTGCCAGCAGCTATGACGGGAGCTCCTACAATGAGCAGTTCTTC. It encodes CASSYDGSSYNEQFF.